The sequence of this T cell receptor beta chain was determined in a study of STAT3 mutations in large granular lymphocyte leukemia. Notes on the study in general: Sampling intervals varied between patients and samples. All newly emerging clones after therapy were STAT3 wild type. Every T-LGLL patient had at least one immunodominant TCRbeta clonotype.

Comments on this clone: The target antigen is unknown.

Produced via immunoSEQ multiplex PCR; TCRdb's table is partial and in-frame only. Altogether roughly 35,000 clones are present, over 75% being singletons, with the ten largest covering roughly 0.4%. Sequencing used PBMCs. This clonotype was obtained from a human donor with T large granular lymphocyte leukemia. Some clones in this sample may be carry-over from other donors' samples.

The CDR3 loop is CASSLGTAYEQYF. DNA for the CDR3: TGTGCCAGCAGCTTAGGGACAGCATACGAGCAGTACTTC. The rearrangement links TRBV7-2 to TRBJ2-7; a weak D match, TRBD1 (6 bases). Trimming pared 1 base from V and 4 bases from J, leaving 8 bases between. This CDR3 region has 13 residues. The germline V gene encodes CDR1 SGHTA and CDR2 FQGNSA.